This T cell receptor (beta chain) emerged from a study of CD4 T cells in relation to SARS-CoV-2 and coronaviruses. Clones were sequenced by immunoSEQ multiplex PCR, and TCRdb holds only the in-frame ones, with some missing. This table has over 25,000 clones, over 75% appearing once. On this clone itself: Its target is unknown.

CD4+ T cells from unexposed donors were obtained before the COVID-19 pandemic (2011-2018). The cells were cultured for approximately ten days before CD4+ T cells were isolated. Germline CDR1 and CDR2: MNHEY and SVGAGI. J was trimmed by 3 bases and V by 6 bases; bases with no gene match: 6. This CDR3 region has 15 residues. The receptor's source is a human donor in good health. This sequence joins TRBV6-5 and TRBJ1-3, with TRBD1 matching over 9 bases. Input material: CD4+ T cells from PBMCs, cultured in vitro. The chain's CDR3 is CASRRTGDFGNTIYF. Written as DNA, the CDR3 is TGTGCCAGCAGACGGACAGGGGATTTTGGAAACACCATATATTTT.